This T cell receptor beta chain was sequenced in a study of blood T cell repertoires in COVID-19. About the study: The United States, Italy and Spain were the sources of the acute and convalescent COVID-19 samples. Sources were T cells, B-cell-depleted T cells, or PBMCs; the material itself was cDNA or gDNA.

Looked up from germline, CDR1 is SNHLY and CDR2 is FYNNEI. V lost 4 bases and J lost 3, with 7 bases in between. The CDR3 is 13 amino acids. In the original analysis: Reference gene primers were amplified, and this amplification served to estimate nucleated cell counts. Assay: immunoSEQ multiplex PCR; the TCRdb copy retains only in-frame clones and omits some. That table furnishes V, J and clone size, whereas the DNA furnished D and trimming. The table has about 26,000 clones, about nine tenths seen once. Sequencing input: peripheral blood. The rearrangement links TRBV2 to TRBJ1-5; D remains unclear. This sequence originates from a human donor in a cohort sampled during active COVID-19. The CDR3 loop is CASSGGLNQPQHF. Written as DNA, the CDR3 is TGTGCCAGCAGTGGTGGCCTCAATCAGCCCCAGCATTTT.